The text below deals with one T cell receptor beta chain. Trimming left V 5 bases short and J 6 bases short, with 11 bases between. Germline assignment: CDR1 MDHEN and CDR2 SYDVKM. The CDR3 totals 13 residues. Clones were sequenced by immunoSEQ multiplex PCR, and TCRdb holds only the in-frame ones, with some missing. The data show 100,000 or so clones, about 79% seen once. This sample is drawn from a study of PD-1 blockade in mismatch repair-deficient tumors. The receptor's source is an adult with mismatch repair-deficient cancer. The source was peripheral blood, collected approximately 8 months after starting pembrolizumab. The chain is built from TRBV28 and TRBJ2-1; D is possibly TRBD2 (5 bases). This CDR3 reads CASSNEEVNEQFF. Written as DNA, the CDR3 is TGTGCCAGCAGTAATGAGGAGGTCAATGAGCAGTTCTTC.